This T cell receptor (beta chain) was retrieved from a study of blood T cell repertoires in COVID-19. In the study overall: Samples taken during acute and convalescent COVID-19 were collected in the United States, Italy and Spain. The cDNA or gDNA used as material had been derived from T cells, B-cell-depleted T cells, or PBMCs.

In the study's own analysis: Scientists estimated how many nucleated cells there were by amplifying reference gene primers. Clones were sequenced by immunoSEQ multiplex PCR, and TCRdb holds only the in-frame ones, with some missing. D and trimming were read from the DNA, whereas the V and J calls and clone size are those reported in that table. The sample consists of about 75,000 clones, roughly 91% of them appearing once. V lost 5 bases to trimming and J lost 0 bases, with 5 bases between them. Germline CDR1 reads SGHAT; CDR2 reads FQNNGV. This CDR3 is built from 13 residues. Sequenced sample: peripheral blood. This sequence joins TRBV11-2 and TRBJ1-5; no clear D gene. This TCR derives from a human donor in a cohort sampled during active COVID-19. This chain's CDR3 is CASSPHSNQPQHF. As DNA, the CDR3 is TGTGCCAGCAGCCCCCATAGCAATCAGCCCCAGCATTTT.